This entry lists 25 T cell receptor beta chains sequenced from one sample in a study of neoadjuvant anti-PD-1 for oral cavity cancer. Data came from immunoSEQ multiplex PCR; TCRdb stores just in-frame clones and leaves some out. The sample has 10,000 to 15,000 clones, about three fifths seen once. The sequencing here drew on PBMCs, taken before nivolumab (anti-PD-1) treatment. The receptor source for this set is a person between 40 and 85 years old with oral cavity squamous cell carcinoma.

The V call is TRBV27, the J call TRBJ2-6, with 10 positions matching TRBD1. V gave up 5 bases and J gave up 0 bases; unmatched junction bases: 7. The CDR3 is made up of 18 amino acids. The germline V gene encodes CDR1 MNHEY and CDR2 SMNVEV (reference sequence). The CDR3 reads CASSAGQGLFSGANVLTF. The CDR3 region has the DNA TGTGCCAGCAGTGCGGGACAGGGGCTTTTCTCTGGGGCCAACGTCCTGACTTTC.

This chain's CDR3 is CASSKTEAFF. The CDR3 coding sequence is TGTGCCAGCAGTAAAACTGAAGCTTTCTTT. The chain carries TRBV6-1 and TRBJ1-1; D remains ambiguous. Germline CDR1 and CDR2: MNHNS and SASEGT. The CDR3 consists of 10 residues. The V end lost 5 bases, the J end lost 5 bases, and 3 bases lay between the germline ends.

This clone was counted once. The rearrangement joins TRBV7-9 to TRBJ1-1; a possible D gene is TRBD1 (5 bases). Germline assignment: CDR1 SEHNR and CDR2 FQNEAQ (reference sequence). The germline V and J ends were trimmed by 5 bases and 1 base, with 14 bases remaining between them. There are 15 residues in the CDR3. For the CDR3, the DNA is TGTGCCAGCAGCCTACCCGCAGGGTGGAACACTGAAGCTTTCTTT. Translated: CASSLPAGWNTEAFF.

CDR3 amino acids: CASSADRERGSYTF. The CDR3 DNA reads as TGTGCCAGCAGCGCAGACAGGGAGCGGGGAAGCTACACCTTC. V is TRBV11-2 and J is TRBJ1-2, with 7 bases that match TRBD1. V was clipped by 5 bases and J by 9 bases; unmatched bases: 12. The CDR3 spans 14 residues. CDR1 SGHAT and CDR2 FQNNGV come from the germline V gene.

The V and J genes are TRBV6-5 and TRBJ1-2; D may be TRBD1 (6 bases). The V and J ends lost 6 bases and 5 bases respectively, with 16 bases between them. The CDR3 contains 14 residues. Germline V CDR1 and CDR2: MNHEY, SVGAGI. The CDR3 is CASRRAGDRYGYTF. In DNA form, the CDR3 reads TGTGCCAGCAGGCGAGCAGGGGATCGTTATGGCTACACCTTC.

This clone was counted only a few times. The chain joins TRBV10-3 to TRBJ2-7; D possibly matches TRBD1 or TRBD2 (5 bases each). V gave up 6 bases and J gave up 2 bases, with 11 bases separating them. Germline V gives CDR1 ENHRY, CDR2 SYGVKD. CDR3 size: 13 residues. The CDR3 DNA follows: TGTGCCATCAGCCGGGACGTAGCCTACGAGCAGTACTTC. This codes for CAISRDVAYEQYF.

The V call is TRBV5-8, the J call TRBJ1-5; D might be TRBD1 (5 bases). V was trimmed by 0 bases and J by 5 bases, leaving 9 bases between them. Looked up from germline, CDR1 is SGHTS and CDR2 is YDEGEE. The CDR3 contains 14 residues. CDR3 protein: CASSLDQGYQPQHF. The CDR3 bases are TGTGCCAGCAGCTTGGACCAGGGATATCAGCCCCAGCATTTT.

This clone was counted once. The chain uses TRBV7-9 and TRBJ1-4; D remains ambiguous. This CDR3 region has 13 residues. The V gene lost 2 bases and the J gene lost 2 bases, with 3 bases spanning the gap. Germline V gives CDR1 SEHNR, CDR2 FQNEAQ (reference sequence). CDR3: CASSLLTNEKLFF. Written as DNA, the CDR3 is TGTGCCAGCAGCTTATTGACTAATGAAAAACTGTTTTTT.

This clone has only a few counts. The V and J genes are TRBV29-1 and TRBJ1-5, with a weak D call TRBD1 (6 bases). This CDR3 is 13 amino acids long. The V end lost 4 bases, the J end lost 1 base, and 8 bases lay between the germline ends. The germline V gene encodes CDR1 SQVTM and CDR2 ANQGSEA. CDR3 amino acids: CSVGQGSNQPQHF. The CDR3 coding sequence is TGCAGCGTTGGGCAGGGGAGCAATCAGCCCCAGCATTTT.

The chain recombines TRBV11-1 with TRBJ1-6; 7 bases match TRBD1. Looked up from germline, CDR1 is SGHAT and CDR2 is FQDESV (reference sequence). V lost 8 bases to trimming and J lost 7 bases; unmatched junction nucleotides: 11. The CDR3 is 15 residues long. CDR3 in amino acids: CASGVKGARNSPLHF. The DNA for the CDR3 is TGTGCCAGCGGGGTGAAGGGGGCGAGGAATTCACCCCTCCACTTT.

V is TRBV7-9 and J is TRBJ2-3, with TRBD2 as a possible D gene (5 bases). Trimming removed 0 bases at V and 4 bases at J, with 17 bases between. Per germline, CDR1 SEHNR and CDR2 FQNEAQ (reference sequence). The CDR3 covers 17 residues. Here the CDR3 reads CASSLAPNGNRADTQYF. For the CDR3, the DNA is TGTGCCAGCAGCTTAGCGCCGAACGGGAACCGAGCAGATACGCAGTATTTT.

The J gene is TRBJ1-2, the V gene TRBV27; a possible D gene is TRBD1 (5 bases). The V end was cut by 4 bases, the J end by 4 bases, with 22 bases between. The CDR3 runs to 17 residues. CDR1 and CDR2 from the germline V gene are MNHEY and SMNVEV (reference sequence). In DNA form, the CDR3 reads TGTGCCAGCAGTTCCGGGGGGGGGACCCGCACGTTCTATGGCTACACCTTC. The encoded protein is CASSSGGGTRTFYGYTF.

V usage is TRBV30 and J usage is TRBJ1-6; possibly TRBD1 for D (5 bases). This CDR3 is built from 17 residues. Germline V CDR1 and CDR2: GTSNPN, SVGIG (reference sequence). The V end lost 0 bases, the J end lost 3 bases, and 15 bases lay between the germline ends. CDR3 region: CAWSVDRGTDYNSPLHF. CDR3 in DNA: TGTGCCTGGAGTGTAGATAGAGGGACGGACTATAATTCACCCCTCCACTTT. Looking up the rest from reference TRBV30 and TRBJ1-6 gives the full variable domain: SQTIHQWPATLVQPVGSPLSLECTVEGTSNPNLYWYRQAAGRGLQLLFYSVGIGQISSEVPQNLSASRPQDRQFILSSKKLLLSDSGFYLCAWSVDRGTDYNSPLHFGNGTRLTVT.

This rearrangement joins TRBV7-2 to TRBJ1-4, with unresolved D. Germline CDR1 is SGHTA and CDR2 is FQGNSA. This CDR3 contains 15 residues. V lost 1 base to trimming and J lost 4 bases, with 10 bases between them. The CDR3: CASSLVRAYNEKLFF. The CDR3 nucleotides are TGTGCCAGCAGCTTAGTGAGGGCCTATAATGAAAAACTGTTTTTT.

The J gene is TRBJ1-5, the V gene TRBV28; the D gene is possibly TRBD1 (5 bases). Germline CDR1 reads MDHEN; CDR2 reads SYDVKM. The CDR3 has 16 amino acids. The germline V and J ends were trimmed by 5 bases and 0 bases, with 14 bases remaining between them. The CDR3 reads CASSPLDSSSNQPQHF. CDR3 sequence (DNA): TGTGCCAGCAGTCCTCTAGACAGCTCTAGCAATCAGCCCCAGCATTTT.

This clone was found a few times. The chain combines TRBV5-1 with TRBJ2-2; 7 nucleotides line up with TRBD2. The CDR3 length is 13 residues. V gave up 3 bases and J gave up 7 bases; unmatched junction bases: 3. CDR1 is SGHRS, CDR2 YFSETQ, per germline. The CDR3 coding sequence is TGCGCCAGCAGCTCCCCGGGGGGCGGGGAGCTGTTTTTT. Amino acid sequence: CASSSPGGGELFF. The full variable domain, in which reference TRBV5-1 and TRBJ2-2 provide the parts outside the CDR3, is KAGVTQTPRYLIKTRGQQVTLSCSPISGHRSVSWYQQTPGQGLQFLFEYFSETQRNKGNFPGRFSGRQFSNSRSEMNVSTLELGDSALYLCASSSPGGGELFFGEGSRLTVL.

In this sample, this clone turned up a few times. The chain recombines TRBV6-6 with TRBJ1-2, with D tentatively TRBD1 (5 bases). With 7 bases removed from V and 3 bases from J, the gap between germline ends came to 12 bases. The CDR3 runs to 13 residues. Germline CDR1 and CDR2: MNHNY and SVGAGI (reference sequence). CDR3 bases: TGTGCCAGCACCCACCTGGGGGACTATGGCTACACCTTC. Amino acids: CASTHLGDYGYTF.

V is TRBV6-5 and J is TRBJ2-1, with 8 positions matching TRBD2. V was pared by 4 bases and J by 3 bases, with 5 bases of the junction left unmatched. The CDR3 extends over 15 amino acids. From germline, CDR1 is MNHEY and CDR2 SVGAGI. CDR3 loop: CASSFSGAHYNEQFF. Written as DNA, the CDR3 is TGTGCCAGCAGTTTTAGCGGGGCCCACTACAATGAGCAGTTCTTC.

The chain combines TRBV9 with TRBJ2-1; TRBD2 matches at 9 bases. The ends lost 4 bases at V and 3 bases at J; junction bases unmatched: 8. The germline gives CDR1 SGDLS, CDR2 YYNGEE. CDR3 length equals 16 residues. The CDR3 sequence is CASSLLTSGRYNEQFF. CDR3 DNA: TGTGCCAGCAGCTTGCTGACTAGCGGACGCTACAATGAGCAGTTCTTC. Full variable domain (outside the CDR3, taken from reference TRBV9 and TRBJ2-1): DSGVTQTPKHLITATGQRVTLRCSPRSGDLSVYWYQQSLDQGLQFLIQYYNGEERAKGNILERFSAQQFPDLHSELNLSSLELGDSALYFCASSLLTSGRYNEQFFGPGTRLTVL.

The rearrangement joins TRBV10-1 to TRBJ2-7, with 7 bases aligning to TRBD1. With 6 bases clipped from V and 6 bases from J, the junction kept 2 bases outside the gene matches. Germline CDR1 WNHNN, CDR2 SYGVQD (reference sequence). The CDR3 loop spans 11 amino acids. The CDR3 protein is CASRQGSEQYF. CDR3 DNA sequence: TGCGCCAGCAGACAGGGGAGCGAGCAGTACTTC.

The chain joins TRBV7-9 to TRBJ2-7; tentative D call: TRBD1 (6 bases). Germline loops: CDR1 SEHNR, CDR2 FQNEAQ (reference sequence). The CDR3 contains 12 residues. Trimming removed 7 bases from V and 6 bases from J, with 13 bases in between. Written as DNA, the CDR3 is TGTGCCAGCAACCAATTAGGGGGCGAGCAGTACTTC. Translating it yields CASNQLGGEQYF. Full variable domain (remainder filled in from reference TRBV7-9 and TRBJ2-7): DTGVSQNPRHKITKRGQNVTFRCDPISEHNRLYWYRQTLGQGPEFLTYFQNEAQLEKSRLLSDRFSAERPKGSFSTLEIQRTEQGDSAMYLCASNQLGGEQYFGPGTRLTVT.

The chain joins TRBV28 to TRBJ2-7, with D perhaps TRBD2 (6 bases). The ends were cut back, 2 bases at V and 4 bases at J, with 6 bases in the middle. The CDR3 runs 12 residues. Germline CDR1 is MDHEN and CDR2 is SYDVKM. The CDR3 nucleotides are TGTGCCAGCAGTTTACGGGGGTACGAGCAGTACTTC. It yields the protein CASSLRGYEQYF. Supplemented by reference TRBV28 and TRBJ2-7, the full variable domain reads DVKVTQSSRYLVKRTGEKVFLECVQDMDHENMFWYRQDPGLGLRLIYFSYDVKMKEKGDIPEGYSVSREKKERFSLILESASTNQTSMYLCASSLRGYEQYFGPGTRLTVT.

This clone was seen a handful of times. The CDR3 loop reads CASREGRMNTEAFF. CDR3 nucleotides: TGCGCCAGCAGGGAGGGACGGATGAACACTGAAGCTTTCTTT. The J gene is TRBJ1-1, the V gene TRBV10-2; possible D gene TRBD1, 5 bases. V was clipped by 6 bases and J by 0 bases, with 11 bases between them. There are 14 residues in the CDR3. CDR1 is WSHSY, CDR2 SAAADI, per germline.

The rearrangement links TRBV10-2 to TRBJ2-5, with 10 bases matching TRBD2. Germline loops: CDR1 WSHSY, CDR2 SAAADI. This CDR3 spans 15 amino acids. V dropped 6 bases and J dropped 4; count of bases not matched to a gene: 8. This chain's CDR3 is CASSGSGGVGETQYF. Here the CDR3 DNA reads TGCGCCAGCAGCGGAAGCGGGGGGGTAGGAGAGACCCAGTACTTC.

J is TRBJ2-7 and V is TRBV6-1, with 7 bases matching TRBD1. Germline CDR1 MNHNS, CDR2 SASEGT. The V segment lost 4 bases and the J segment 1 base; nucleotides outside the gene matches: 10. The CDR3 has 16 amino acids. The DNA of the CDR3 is TGTGCCAGCAGTGGAGAGTCCCGGACAGGATCCTACGAGCAGTACTTC. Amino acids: CASSGESRTGSYEQYF.